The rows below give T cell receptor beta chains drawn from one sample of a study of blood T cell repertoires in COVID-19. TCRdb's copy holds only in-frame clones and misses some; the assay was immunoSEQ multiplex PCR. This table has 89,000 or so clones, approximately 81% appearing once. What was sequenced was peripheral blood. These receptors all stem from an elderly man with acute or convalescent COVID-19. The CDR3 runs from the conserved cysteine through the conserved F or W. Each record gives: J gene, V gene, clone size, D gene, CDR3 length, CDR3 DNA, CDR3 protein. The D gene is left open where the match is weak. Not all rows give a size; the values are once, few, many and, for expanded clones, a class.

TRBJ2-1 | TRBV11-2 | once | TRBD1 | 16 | TGTGCCAGCAGCAAAAGTGGTGAGGGGGCGCGGAATGAGCAGTTCTTC | CASSKSGEGARNEQFF
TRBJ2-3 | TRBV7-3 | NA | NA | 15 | TGTGCCAGCAGCTCTCCGGGCCCAGGGGCAGATACGCAGTATTTT | CASSSPGPGADTQYF
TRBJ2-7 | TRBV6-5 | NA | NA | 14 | TGTGCCAGCAGTTCTAGCAGAATCTCCTACGAGCAGTACTTC | CASSSSRISYEQYF
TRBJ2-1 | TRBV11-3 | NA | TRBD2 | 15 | TGTGCCAGCAGCCACCGACTAGCGGGAGTGAATGAGCAGTTCTTC | CASSHRLAGVNEQFF
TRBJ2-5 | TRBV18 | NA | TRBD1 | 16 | TGTGCCAGCTCACCCCTAGGACAGGGCGAGGGGGAGACCCAGTACTTC | CASSPLGQGEGETQYF
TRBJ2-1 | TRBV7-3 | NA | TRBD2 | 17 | TGTGCCAGCAGCCCACACCCGGCTAGCGGGGGATTGGGTGAGCAGTTCTTC | CASSPHPASGGLGEQFF
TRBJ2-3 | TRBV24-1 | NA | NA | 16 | TGTGCCACCAGTGATTTAGGGGGGGCGCGTACAGATACGCAGTATTTT | CATSDLGGARTDTQYF
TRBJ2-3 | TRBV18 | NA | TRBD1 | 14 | TGTGCCAGCTCAGCCGGGACAGAGACAGATACGCAGTATTTT | CASSAGTETDTQYF
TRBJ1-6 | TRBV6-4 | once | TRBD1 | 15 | TGTGCCAGCAGGGAACAGGGGGCTCGGGATTCACCCCTCCACTTT | CASREQGARDSPLHF
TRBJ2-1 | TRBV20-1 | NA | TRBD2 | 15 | TGCAGTGCTAGTGGAAGACTAGCGGTTAGGGATGAGCAGTTCTTC | CSASGRLAVRDEQFF
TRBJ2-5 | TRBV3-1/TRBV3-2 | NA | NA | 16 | TGTGCCAGCAGCCAAGATCCCCAGGTTGGCGGGGAGACCCAGTACTTC | CASSQDPQVGGETQYF
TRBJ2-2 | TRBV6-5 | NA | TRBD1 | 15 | TGTGCCAGCAGTTCTCGGACAGGGAGACCCGGGGAGCTGTTTTTT | CASSSRTGRPGELFF
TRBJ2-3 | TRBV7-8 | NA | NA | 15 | TGTGCCAGCAGCCGAGGGCGGGATCGGGAAGATACGCAGTATTTT | CASSRGRDREDTQYF
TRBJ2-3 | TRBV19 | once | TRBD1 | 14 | TGTGCCAGTAGCCCGGGACAGGGTGCCGATACGCAGTATTTT | CASSPGQGADTQYF